This T cell receptor (beta chain) came from a study of T cell repertoires in cytomegalovirus infection. TCRdb redid the calling of the reads with MiXCR, one entry per CDR3 protein. Of 550,000 to 700,000 distinct CDR3 sequences listed, 40% were seen once; the top ten hold around 50%. The V end was cut by 0 bases, the J end by 4 bases, with 19 bases between. The CDR3 has 16 residues. Germline V gene sequence: CDR1 DFQATT, CDR2 SNEGSKA (reference sequence). This clonotype has more than one count but fewer than ten. Its antigen is currently unknown. The receptor comes from a human donor in good health (CMV status not recorded). Some clones in this sample may be carry-over from other donors' samples. Sequenced here: cultured PBMCs, sampled from culture after CMV antigen stimulation. The gene calls are TRBV20-1 and TRBJ2-7; a weak D match, TRBD1 (6 bases). For the CDR3, the DNA is TGCAGTGCTAGAGATGGAGTGGGGGCCGGGCAGTACGAGCAGTACTTC. It codes for CSARDGVGAGQYEQYF.